These 9 T cell receptor beta chains originate from one sample sequenced in a study of PD-1 blockade in classical Hodgkin lymphoma. No patient escaped relapse after autologous stem cell transplantation, and brentuximab vedotin exposure varied. Measured with immunoSEQ multiplex PCR; TCRdb has only the in-frame clones, and not every one. The sample records around 21,000 clones, around 70% being singletons. The source material was peripheral blood mononuclear cells (PBMCs), sampled at baseline. These receptors all stem from a human donor with classical Hodgkin lymphoma.

The V and J genes are TRBV29-1 and TRBJ2-1; TRBD1 aligns across 9 bases. Germline-derived CDR1 and CDR2 are SQVTM and ANQGSEA. Unmatched junction bases numbered 4, after V lost 6 bases and J lost 7 bases. The CDR3 sequence is 12 residues long. CDR3 loop: CSVTGTGNEQFF. The CDR3 DNA follows: TGCAGCGTGACCGGGACAGGGAATGAGCAGTTCTTC.

CDR3 sequence reads: CSVVPRNEAFF. Here the CDR3 DNA reads TGCAGCGTTGTCCCGCGCAATGAAGCTTTCTTT. The V and J genes are TRBV29-1 and TRBJ1-1, with D hard to call. The germline V gene has CDR1 SQVTM and CDR2 ANQGSEA. Trimming took 4 bases from V and 7 from J, leaving 10 bases between them. The CDR3 spans 11 residues.

The chain uses TRBV29-1 and TRBJ2-7, with D tentatively TRBD2 (5 bases). V was cut by 6 bases and J by 4 bases, with 10 bases left in between. The germline CDR1 and CDR2 sequences are SQVTM and ANQGSEA. This CDR3 spans 11 amino acids. The CDR3 spells CSVGRGYEQYF. In nucleotides, the CDR3 is TGCAGCGTCGGTCGGGGTTACGAGCAGTACTTC.

The chain employs TRBV7-6 and TRBJ1-4; TRBD1 might be the D (6 bases). The germline V and J ends were trimmed by 4 bases and 7 bases, with 10 bases remaining between them. The CDR3 consists of 13 residues. CDR1 and CDR2 (germline): SGHVS, FNYEAQ. CDR3 coding DNA: TGTGCCAGCAGCTCTGGACAGAGTGAAAAACTGTTTTTT. Translating gives CASSSGQSEKLFF.

V is TRBV19 and J is TRBJ1-2; 8 bases match TRBD1. CDR1 LNHDA and CDR2 SQIVND come from the germline V gene (reference sequence). V shed 7 bases and J 4 bases; nucleotides not matched to a gene: 20. CDR3 size: 18 residues. CDR3 sequence (DNA): TGTGCCAGTACCCCCCTCGCGGGTGTACAGGGGGTATCCTATGGCTACACCTTC. It specifies CASTPLAGVQGVSYGYTF.

This chain links TRBV28 with TRBJ1-1, with TRBD1 matching 9 bases. Germline assignment: CDR1 MDHEN and CDR2 SYDVKM. The CDR3 is 16 amino acids. J gave up 1 base and V 7 bases, and 10 bases lay outside the gene matches. The CDR3, as DNA: TGTGCCAGCACCACCCCTCCGGGACAGGGGAACACTGAAGCTTTCTTT. Its translation is CASTTPPGQGNTEAFF.

This clone has only one observation. The rearrangement uses TRBV27 and TRBJ2-1, with D unclear. In germline, CDR1 is MNHEY, CDR2 SMNVEV (reference sequence). The CDR3 runs 13 residues. Trimming pared 0 bases from V and 6 bases from J, leaving 6 bases between. CDR3 in DNA: TGTGCCAGCAGTTTATCGTCGGTCAATGAGCAGTTCTTC. It encodes CASSLSSVNEQFF.

The genes are TRBV2 and TRBJ1-2, with a possible D match to TRBD1 (5 bases). V was pared by 7 bases and J by 6 bases, with 24 bases between. The CDR3 is made up of 16 amino acids. Germline CDR1 SNHLY, CDR2 FYNNEI. The DNA for the CDR3 is TGTGCCAGCATACTAAGAGCCCTGGGAGGGGTGGATGGCTACACCTTC. This translates into CASILRALGGVDGYTF.

The chain uses TRBV25-1 and TRBJ2-7; tentatively, D is TRBD2 (5 bases). The germline V gene has CDR1 MGHDK and CDR2 SYGVNS. The CDR3 is 12 amino acids. The V end lost 3 bases, the J end lost 4 bases, and 7 bases lay between the germline ends. The DNA of the CDR3 is TGTGCCAGCAGTGATTCGGGGTACGAGCAGTACTTC. Amino acid sequence: CASSDSGYEQYF.